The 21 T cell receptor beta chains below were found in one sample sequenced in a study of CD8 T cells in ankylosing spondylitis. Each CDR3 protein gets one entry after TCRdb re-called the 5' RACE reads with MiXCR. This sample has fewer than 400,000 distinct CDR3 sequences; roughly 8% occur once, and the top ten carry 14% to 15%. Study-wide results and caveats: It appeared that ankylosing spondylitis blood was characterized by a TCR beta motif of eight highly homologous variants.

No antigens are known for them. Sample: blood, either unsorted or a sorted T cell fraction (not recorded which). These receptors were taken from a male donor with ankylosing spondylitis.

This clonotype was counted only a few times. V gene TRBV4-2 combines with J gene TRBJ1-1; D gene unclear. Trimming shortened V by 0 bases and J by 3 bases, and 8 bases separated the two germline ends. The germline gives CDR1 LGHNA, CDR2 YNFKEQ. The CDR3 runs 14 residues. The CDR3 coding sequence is TGTGCCAGCAGCCAAGAATGGAAGGACACTGAAGCTTTCTTT. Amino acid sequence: CASSQEWKDTEAFF.

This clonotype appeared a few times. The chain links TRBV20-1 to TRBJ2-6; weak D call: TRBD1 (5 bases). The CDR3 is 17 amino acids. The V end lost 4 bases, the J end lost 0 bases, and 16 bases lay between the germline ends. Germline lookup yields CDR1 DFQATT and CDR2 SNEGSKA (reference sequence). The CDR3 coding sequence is TGCAGTGCTACTTTCGGGCAGGACATCTCTGGGGCCAACGTCCTGACTTTC. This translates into CSATFGQDISGANVLTF.

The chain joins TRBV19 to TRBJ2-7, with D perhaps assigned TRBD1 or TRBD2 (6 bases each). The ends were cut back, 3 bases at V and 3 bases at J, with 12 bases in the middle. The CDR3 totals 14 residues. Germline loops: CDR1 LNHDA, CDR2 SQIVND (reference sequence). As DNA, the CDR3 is TGTGCCAGTAGTATGGGAGGCAGGGGCTACGAGCAGTACTTC. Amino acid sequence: CASSMGGRGYEQYF.

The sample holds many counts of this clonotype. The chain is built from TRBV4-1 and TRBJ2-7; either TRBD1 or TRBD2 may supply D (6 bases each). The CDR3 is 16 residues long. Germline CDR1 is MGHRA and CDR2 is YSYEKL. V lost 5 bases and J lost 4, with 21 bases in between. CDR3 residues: CASSTTLGGGGYEQYF. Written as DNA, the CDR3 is TGCGCCAGCAGCACAACGCTGGGAGGAGGGGGGTACGAGCAGTACTTC.

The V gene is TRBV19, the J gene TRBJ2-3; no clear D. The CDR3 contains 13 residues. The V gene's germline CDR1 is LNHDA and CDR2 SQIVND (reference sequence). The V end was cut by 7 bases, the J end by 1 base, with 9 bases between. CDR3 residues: CASNLGRTDTQYF. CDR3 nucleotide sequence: TGTGCCAGTAATCTCGGCCGCACAGATACGCAGTATTTT.

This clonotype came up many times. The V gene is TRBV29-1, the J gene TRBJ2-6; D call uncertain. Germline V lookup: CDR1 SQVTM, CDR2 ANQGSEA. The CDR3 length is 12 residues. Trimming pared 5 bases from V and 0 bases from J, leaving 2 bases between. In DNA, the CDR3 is TGCAGCGTTCGCTCTGGGGCCAACGTCCTGACTTTC. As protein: CSVRSGANVLTF.

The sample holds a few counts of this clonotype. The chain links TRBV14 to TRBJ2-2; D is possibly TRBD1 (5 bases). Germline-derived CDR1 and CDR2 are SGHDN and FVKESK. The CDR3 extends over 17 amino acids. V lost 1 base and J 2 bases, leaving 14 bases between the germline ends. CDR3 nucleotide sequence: TGTGCCAGCAGCCAAGGGAAGGGGTGGACAAACACCGGGGAGCTGTTTTTT. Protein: CASSQGKGWTNTGELFF.

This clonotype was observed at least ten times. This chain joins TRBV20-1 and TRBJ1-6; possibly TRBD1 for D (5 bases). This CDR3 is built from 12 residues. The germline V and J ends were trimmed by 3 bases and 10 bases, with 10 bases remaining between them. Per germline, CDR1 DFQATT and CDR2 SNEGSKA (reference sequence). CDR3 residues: CSASRERSPLHF. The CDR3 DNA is TGCAGTGCTAGCAGGGAACGGTCACCCCTCCACTTT.

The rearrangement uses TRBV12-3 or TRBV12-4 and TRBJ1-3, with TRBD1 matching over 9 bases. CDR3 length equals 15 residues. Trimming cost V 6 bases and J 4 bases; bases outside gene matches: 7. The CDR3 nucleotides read TGTGCCAGCAGCACCTACAGGGGGCCGGGAAACACCATATATTTT. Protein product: CASSTYRGPGNTIYF.

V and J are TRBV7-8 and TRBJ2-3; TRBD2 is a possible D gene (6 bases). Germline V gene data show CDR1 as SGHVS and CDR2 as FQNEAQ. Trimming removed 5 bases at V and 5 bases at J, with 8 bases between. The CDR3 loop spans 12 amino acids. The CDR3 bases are TGTGCCAGCAGCGGGGGGAGAGATACGCAGTATTTT. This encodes CASSGGRDTQYF.

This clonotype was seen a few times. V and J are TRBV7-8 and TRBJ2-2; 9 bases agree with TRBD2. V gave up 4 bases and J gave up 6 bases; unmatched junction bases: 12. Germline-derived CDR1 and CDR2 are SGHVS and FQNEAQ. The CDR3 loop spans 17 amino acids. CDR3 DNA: TGTGCCAGCAGCTGGGTGCGGTCTAGCGGGACCGCCGGGGAGCTGTTTTTT. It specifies CASSWVRSSGTAGELFF.

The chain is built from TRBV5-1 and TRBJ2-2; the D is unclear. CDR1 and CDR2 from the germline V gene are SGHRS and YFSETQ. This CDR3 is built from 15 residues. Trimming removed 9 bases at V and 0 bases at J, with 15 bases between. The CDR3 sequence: CATQLQTSNTGELFF. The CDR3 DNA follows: TGCGCCACCCAGCTGCAGACATCGAACACCGGGGAGCTGTTTTTT.

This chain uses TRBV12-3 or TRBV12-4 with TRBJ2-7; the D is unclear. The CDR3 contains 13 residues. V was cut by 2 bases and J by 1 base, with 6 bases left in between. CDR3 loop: CASSLPHSYEQYF. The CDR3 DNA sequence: TGTGCCAGCAGTTTACCTCATTCCTACGAGCAGTACTTC.

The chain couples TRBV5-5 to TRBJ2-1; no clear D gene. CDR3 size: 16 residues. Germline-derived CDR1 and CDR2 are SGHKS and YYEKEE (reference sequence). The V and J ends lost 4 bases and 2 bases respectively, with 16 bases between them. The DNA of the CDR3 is TGTGCCAGCAGCGGTCCCGGGTCCTCAGCCTACAATGAGCAGTTCTTC. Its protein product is CASSGPGSSAYNEQFF.

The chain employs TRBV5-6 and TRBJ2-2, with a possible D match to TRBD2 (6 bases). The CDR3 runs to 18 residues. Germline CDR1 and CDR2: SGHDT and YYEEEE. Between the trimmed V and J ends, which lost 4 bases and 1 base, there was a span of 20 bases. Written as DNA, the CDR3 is TGTGCCAGCAGCCTTCCGGGGGTACGGGGTTGGAACACCGGGGAGCTGTTTTTT. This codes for CASSLPGVRGWNTGELFF.

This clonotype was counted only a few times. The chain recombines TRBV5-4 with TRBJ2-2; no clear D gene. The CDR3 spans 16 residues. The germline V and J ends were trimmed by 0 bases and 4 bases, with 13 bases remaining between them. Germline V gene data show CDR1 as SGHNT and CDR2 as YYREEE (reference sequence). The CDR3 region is CASSLAGRLPTGELFF. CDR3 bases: TGTGCCAGCAGCTTGGCCGGTCGCCTCCCCACCGGGGAGCTGTTTTTT.

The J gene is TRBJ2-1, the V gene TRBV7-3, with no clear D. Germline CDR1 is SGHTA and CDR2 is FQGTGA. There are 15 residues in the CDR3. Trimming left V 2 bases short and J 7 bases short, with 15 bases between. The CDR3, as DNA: TGTGCCAGCAGCTTAGGTAGCACACTCAAAAATGAGCAGTTCTTC. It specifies CASSLGSTLKNEQFF.

Written as DNA, the CDR3 is TGTGCCACCAGCAGAGATCAAGGTAGCACTAGCGGGGGACATACGCAGTATTTT. This encodes CATSRDQGSTSGGHTQYF. This chain uses TRBV15 with TRBJ2-3, with 11 bases matching TRBD2. This CDR3 comprises 18 residues. V shed 0 bases and J 7 bases; nucleotides not matched to a gene: 12. Germline values: CDR1 LNHNV, CDR2 YYDKDF (reference sequence).

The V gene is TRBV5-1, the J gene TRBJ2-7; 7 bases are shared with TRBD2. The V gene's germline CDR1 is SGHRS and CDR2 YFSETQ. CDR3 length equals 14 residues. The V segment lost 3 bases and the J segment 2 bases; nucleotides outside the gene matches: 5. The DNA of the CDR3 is TGCGCCAGCAGCTCCACGGGAGGTACCTACGAGCAGTACTTC. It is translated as CASSSTGGTYEQYF. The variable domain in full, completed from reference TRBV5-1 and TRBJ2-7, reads KAGVTQTPRYLIKTRGQQVTLSCSPISGHRSVSWYQQTPGQGLQFLFEYFSETQRNKGNFPGRFSGRQFSNSRSEMNVSTLELGDSALYLCASSSTGGTYEQYFGPGTRLTVT.

The CDR3 is CASRPPPPRELFF. The CDR3 DNA sequence: TGTGCCAGCAGGCCACCCCCCCCACGGGAGCTGTTTTTT. The chain carries TRBV28 and TRBJ2-2, with D hard to call. The CDR3 length is 13 residues. Germline V gives CDR1 MDHEN, CDR2 SYDVKM. V was trimmed by 6 bases and J by 9 bases, leaving 14 bases between them.

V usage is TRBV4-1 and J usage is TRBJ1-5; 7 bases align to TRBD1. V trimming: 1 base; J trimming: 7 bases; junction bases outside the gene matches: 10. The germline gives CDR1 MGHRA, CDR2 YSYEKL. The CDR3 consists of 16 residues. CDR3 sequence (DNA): TGCGCCAGCAGCCAAGTGACAGGGACTACGGGGCAGCCCCAGCATTTT. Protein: CASSQVTGTTGQPQHF.